This entry lists 14 T cell receptor beta chains sequenced from one sample in a study of CD8 T cells in Susac syndrome. RNA amounts of roughly 0.5 to 1 ug underwent reverse transcription with random hexamers. TCRdb reprocessed the immunoSEQ multiplex PCR reads with MiXCR, giving one entry per CDR3 protein. The sample shows around 190,000 distinct CDR3 sequences, approximately 94% of them seen only once. Sequenced input: CD4+ T cells from PBMCs. These receptors all stem from a human donor in good health.

The rearrangement uses TRBV5-1 and TRBJ2-3; a possible D gene is TRBD2 (6 bases). CDR1 and CDR2 from the germline V gene are SGHRS and YFSETQ. Trimming removed 0 bases at V and 1 base at J, with 12 bases between. The CDR3 covers 16 residues. The CDR3 sequence is CASSLEPGLRTDTQYF. The CDR3 region has the DNA TGCGCCAGCAGCTTGGAGCCGGGACTTCGCACAGATACGCAGTATTTT.

This clonotype was seen once. The chain joins TRBV3-1 to TRBJ2-7, with TRBD2 identical over 11 bases. J was trimmed by 1 base and V by 0 bases; bases with no gene match: 2. The CDR3 runs 16 residues. Germline V lookup: CDR1 LGHDT, CDR2 YNNKEL (reference sequence). In DNA, the CDR3 is TGTGCCAGCAGCCAAGACCCTAGCGGGAGGTCCTACGAGCAGTACTTC. As protein: CASSQDPSGRSYEQYF.

The rearrangement joins TRBV7-9 to TRBJ2-7; no clear D gene. From germline, CDR1 is SEHNR and CDR2 FQNEAQ (reference sequence). The V end lost 2 bases, the J end lost 5 bases, and 10 bases lay between the germline ends. The CDR3 has 13 residues. CDR3 amino acids: CASSLSRMDEQYF. The CDR3 DNA follows: TGTGCCAGCAGCTTATCTCGAATGGACGAGCAGTACTTC.

The J gene is TRBJ1-3, the V gene TRBV6-1; D may be TRBD1 (6 bases). CDR1 is MNHNS, CDR2 SASEGT, per germline. V lost 4 bases and J 4 bases, leaving 11 bases between the germline ends. This CDR3 comprises 14 residues. The CDR3 nucleotides are TGTGCCAGCAGTGGTACAGGGTACGGAAACACCATATATTTT. Translating it yields CASSGTGYGNTIYF.

The chain is built from TRBV20-1 and TRBJ2-5; D is undetermined. The V gene's germline CDR1 is DFQATT and CDR2 SNEGSKA (reference sequence). Trimming shortened V by 6 bases and J by 2 bases, and 7 bases separated the two germline ends. This CDR3 is built from 11 residues. The CDR3 DNA reads as TGCAGTGCCGAGGATCAAGAGACCCAGTACTTC. It is translated as CSAEDQETQYF.

The chain has TRBV20-1 and TRBJ2-7; 9 bases are a match to TRBD1. The germline V gene has CDR1 DFQATT and CDR2 SNEGSKA (reference sequence). V shed 7 bases and J 5 bases; nucleotides not matched to a gene: 6. The CDR3 runs 12 residues. The CDR3 coding sequence is TGCAGTGTCTACAGGGGGCCGGACGAGCAGTACTTC. Its translation is CSVYRGPDEQYF.

The DNA for the CDR3 is TGCAGCGTTTCCTCCGGGGCGCAGGGGGAGCTGTTTTTT. Its protein product is CSVSSGAQGELFF. The chain has TRBV29-1 and TRBJ2-2, with D perhaps assigned TRBD1 or TRBD2 (5 bases each). V was trimmed by 5 bases and J by 8 bases, leaving 15 bases between them. Germline CDR1 SQVTM, CDR2 ANQGSEA. CDR3 size: 13 residues.

The chain links TRBV5-1 to TRBJ1-4; TRBD1 matches 7 bases. The CDR3 totals 13 residues. V lost 5 bases to trimming and J lost 3 bases; unmatched junction nucleotides: 1. CDR1 and CDR2 from the germline V gene are SGHRS and YFSETQ. The DNA for the CDR3 is TGCGCCAGCAGACAGGGGTCTAATGAAAAACTGTTTTTT. Translation gives CASRQGSNEKLFF.

The gene calls are TRBV2 and TRBJ2-7; perhaps TRBD1 as D (7 bases). Trimming removed 2 bases at V and 3 bases at J, with 14 bases between. In germline, CDR1 is SNHLY, CDR2 FYNNEI. This CDR3 has 15 residues. CDR3 residues: CASSESAGGLYEQYF. As DNA, the CDR3 is TGTGCCAGCAGTGAATCGGCAGGGGGACTCTACGAGCAGTACTTC.

This chain connects TRBV28 to TRBJ1-5, with TRBD1 as a possible D gene (5 bases). The V gene's germline CDR1 is MDHEN and CDR2 SYDVKM. The germline V and J ends were trimmed by 6 bases and 2 bases, with 20 bases remaining between them. The CDR3 spans 17 residues. CDR3 DNA: TGTGCCAGCAGCTCCTGGGCAGGGACCTTAGGCAATCAGCCCCAGCATTTT. It translates to CASSSWAGTLGNQPQHF.

V usage is TRBV28 and J usage is TRBJ2-1; D is unresolved. The CDR3 spans 12 residues. The germline V gene encodes CDR1 MDHEN and CDR2 SYDVKM. Trimming left V 6 bases short and J 8 bases short, with 11 bases between. The CDR3 sequence: CASRAPPYEQFF. The CDR3 coding sequence is TGTGCCAGCAGGGCTCCGCCGTATGAGCAGTTCTTC.

This chain joins TRBV20-1 and TRBJ2-1; D gene unclear. Trimming removed 3 bases from V and 12 bases from J, with 18 bases in between. In germline, CDR1 is DFQATT, CDR2 SNEGSKA (reference sequence). CDR3 length equals 13 residues. The CDR3 loop is CSASWLLDQWQFF. The CDR3 region has the DNA TGCAGTGCTAGTTGGCTCCTCGACCAGTGGCAGTTCTTC.

V gene TRBV24-1 combines with J gene TRBJ2-1; TRBD2 agrees at 8 bases. Germline V gives CDR1 KGHDR, CDR2 SFDVKD. The CDR3 is made up of 17 amino acids. The ends lost 5 bases at V and 6 bases at J; junction bases unmatched: 14. In DNA, the CDR3 is TGTGCCACCAGTGGGTCCCATGGGACTAGAGAATCCAATGAGCAGTTCTTC. It encodes CATSGSHGTRESNEQFF.

The chain recombines TRBV7-9 with TRBJ2-7; 9 nucleotides line up with TRBD1. The CDR3 sequence is 13 residues long. Germline-derived CDR1 and CDR2 are SEHNR and FQNEAQ (reference sequence). The V gene end was trimmed by 5 bases and the J gene end by 9 bases; junction bases not matched to a gene: 8. The CDR3 spells CASSRPGQGRQYF. The CDR3 coding sequence is TGTGCCAGCAGCCGGCCGGGACAGGGACGGCAGTACTTC.